Shown below are 31 T cell receptor beta chains from a single sample sequenced in a study of CD8+CD57+ T cells in acquired aplastic anemia. TCR beta VDJ and CDR3 profiles were obtained from a genomic DNA template. TCRdb independently ran MiXCR on the reads; one entry per CDR3 protein. Seen here are hundreds of thousands of distinct CDR3 sequences, less than 35% observed once, and the top ten hold roughly 0.89%. An expansion of CD8+CD57+ cells by flow cytometry had been shown in patients chosen for sequencing. Material: sorted CD4+, CD8+, or CD8+CD57+ T cells (not recorded which) from PBMCs. Receptor source: a human donor with aplastic anemia.

Concerning this clonotype: The junction differs from germline at one of its ends, possibly a read error. This chain uses TRBV7-9 with TRBJ1-1, with a weak D call TRBD1 (5 bases). CDR1 SEHNR and CDR2 FQNEAQ come from the germline V gene (reference sequence). CDR3 length: 14 amino acids. CDR3 nucleotides: TGTGCCAGCAGCGCCAGGGTTTCGAACGCTGAAGCTTTCTTT. Protein: CASSARVSNAEAFF. Together with reference TRBV7-9 and TRBJ1-1, the CDR3 gives the full variable domain: DTGVSQNPRHKITKRGQNVTFRCDPISEHNRLYWYRQTLGQGPEFLTYFQNEAQLEKSRLLSDRFSAERPKGSFSTLEIQRTEQGDSAMYLCASSARVSNAEAFFGQGTRLTVV.

The CDR3 region is CASSYTLRGAGTDTQYF. For the CDR3, the DNA is TGTGCCAGTAGCTACACCTTACGAGGGGCCGGGACAGATACGCAGTATTTT. The chain employs TRBV19 and TRBJ2-3, with D possibly being TRBD1 or TRBD2 (5 bases each). The CDR3 has 17 residues. CDR1 is LNHDA, CDR2 SQIVND, per germline (reference sequence). V lost 6 bases to trimming and J lost 3 bases, with 22 bases between them.

The chain is built from TRBV25-1 and TRBJ1-2; tentatively, D is TRBD1 (5 bases). The length of the CDR3 is 15 residues. Per germline, CDR1 MGHDK and CDR2 SYGVNS. Trimming cost V 4 bases and J 8 bases, with 20 bases left between them. The CDR3 bases are TGTGCCAGCAGTGCTACCCGGGGGGGAGGAGAAGGCTACACCTTC. It yields the protein CASSATRGGGEGYTF.

This clonotype was observed many times. The chain is built from TRBV29-1 and TRBJ1-1; possible D gene TRBD1, 5 bases. Trimming took off 1 base at V and 4 bases at J, with 19 bases between the two ends. Germline V gene data show CDR1 as SQVTM and CDR2 as ANQGSEA. CDR3 length equals 16 residues. CDR3 sequence: CSVEASGRRGSTEAFF. The CDR3 coding sequence is TGCAGCGTTGAAGCCTCAGGACGGAGGGGTAGCACTGAAGCTTTCTTT.

This clonotype was detected many times. The chain uses TRBV6-5 and TRBJ2-1; 8 bases are a match to TRBD2. Germline lookup yields CDR1 MNHEY and CDR2 SVGAGI. The CDR3 sequence is 13 residues long. Germline trimming cut 6 bases from V and 6 bases from J; bases unmatched to any gene: 4. CDR3 DNA sequence: TGTGCCAGCAGGGGACTAGGCGGCAATGAGCAGTTCTTC. Translating it yields CASRGLGGNEQFF.

A few counts support this clonotype. The rearrangement joins TRBV29-1 to TRBJ1-1; 8 nucleotides match TRBD1. CDR3 size: 13 residues. Germline values: CDR1 SQVTM, CDR2 ANQGSEA. V shed 5 bases, J shed 0 bases, and the junction held 2 bases outside the gene matches. For the CDR3, the DNA is TGCAGCGTTAACAGGGGGATGAACACTGAAGCTTTCTTT. Amino acid sequence: CSVNRGMNTEAFF.

The chain joins TRBV25-1 to TRBJ2-3, with 15 bases identical to TRBD2. This CDR3 is built from 16 residues. V gave up 6 bases and J gave up 7 bases; unmatched junction bases: 8. CDR1 and CDR2 (germline): MGHDK, SYGVNS. CDR3 DNA: TGTGCCAGCAGAGCGCTCGGGACTAGCGGGGGGAATACGCAGTATTTT. The encoded protein is CASRALGTSGGNTQYF.

Notes on this clonotype: The junction shows a germline mismatch at one end, possibly a read error. This sequence joins TRBV10-3 and TRBJ2-1; 10 bases agree with TRBD2. This CDR3 has 16 amino acids. Germline V CDR1 and CDR2: ENHRY, SYGVKD. The CDR3: CASSYSWSGGALEQFF. The CDR3 DNA reads as TGTGCCAGCAGTTACTCGTGGAGCGGGGGGGCTTTAGAGCAGTTCTTC.

This clonotype has at least ten counts. In DNA, the CDR3 is TGTGCCAGCAGTGTGGTGCTGGAGTCGAATTCACCCCTCCACTTT. Its translation is CASSVVLESNSPLHF. The chain couples TRBV2 to TRBJ1-6; D uncertain. V was cut by 4 bases and J by 7 bases, with 14 bases left in between. Germline CDR1 reads SNHLY; CDR2 reads FYNNEI. CDR3 length equals 15 residues. Full variable domain (remainder filled in from reference TRBV2 and TRBJ1-6): EPEVTQTPSHQVTQMGQEVILRCVPISNHLYFYWYRQILGQKVEFLVSFYNNEISEKSEIFDDQFSVERPDGSNFTLKIRSTKLEDSAMYFCASSVVLESNSPLHFGNGTRLTVT.

Comments on this clonotype: One junction end disagrees with the germline gene, perhaps due to a read error. V and J are TRBV24-1 and TRBJ2-1; 8 bases align to TRBD1. Germline lookup yields CDR1 KGHDR and CDR2 SFDVKD. The CDR3 consists of 17 residues. This CDR3 is CATSDSTRTATGDEQLF. The CDR3 DNA sequence: TGTGCCACCAGTGATTCAACCCGGACAGCGACAGGGGATGAGCAGCTCTTC.

As for this clonotype: At one of its ends the junction is not consistent with the germline gene, which may arise from a read error. CDR3 nucleotides: TGTGCCAGCAGCGTTGAACTGAACACTGAAGCTCTCTTT. The encoded protein is CASSVELNTEALF. The V gene is TRBV7-8, the J gene TRBJ1-1; D ambiguous. Germline V gene data show CDR1 as SGHVS and CDR2 as FQNEAQ. The CDR3 runs 13 residues.

This clonotype was seen just once. A junction boundary mismatches the germline segment, possibly from a read error. This chain links TRBV11-1 with TRBJ2-3; 8 nucleotides align to TRBD2. The CDR3 runs 15 residues. The germline gives CDR1 SGHAT, CDR2 FQDESV (reference sequence). The CDR3 loop reads CASSRRGGRPDTRYF. The CDR3 nucleotides are TGTGCCAGCAGCCGCCGCGGCGGGAGGCCAGATACGCGGTATTTT.

This clonotype appeared many times. This chain connects TRBV2 to TRBJ1-5, with D tentatively TRBD1 (5 bases). The CDR3 runs to 15 residues. Germline CDR1 SNHLY, CDR2 FYNNEI. The V and J ends lost 5 bases and 3 bases respectively, with 14 bases between them. This CDR3 is CASSNDREFNQPQHF. In DNA, the CDR3 is TGTGCCAGCAGTAATGACAGAGAGTTCAATCAGCCCCAGCATTTT.

In its sample, this clonotype was seen a few times. This sequence joins TRBV7-3 and TRBJ2-7; D possibly uses TRBD1 or TRBD2 (5 bases each). The CDR3 contains 14 residues. Germline assignment: CDR1 SGHTA and CDR2 FQGTGA. Trimming left V 5 bases short and J 1 base short, with 12 bases between. For the CDR3, the DNA is TGTGCCAGCAGCCCCGGGGCATTTTCCTACGAGCAGTACTTC. Protein product: CASSPGAFSYEQYF.

The chain is built from TRBV10-3 and TRBJ1-1; possibly TRBD1 for D (5 bases). CDR1 is ENHRY, CDR2 SYGVKD, per germline. V gave up 10 bases and J gave up 6 bases, with 21 bases separating them. The CDR3 covers 14 residues. The CDR3 spells CASSRLQGVSEAFF. CDR3 bases: TGTGCCAGCAGCCGTCTCCAGGGAGTGTCTGAAGCTTTCTTT.

About this clonotype: The CDR3 carries no conserved terminal phenylalanine or tryptophan, so it likely arises from a read error. V gene TRBV5-1 combines with J gene TRBJ2-3; 9 nucleotides align to TRBD2. After removal of 8 bases from V and 1 base from J, the junction contained 2 bases not matched to a gene. Germline lookup yields CDR1 SGHRS and CDR2 YFSETQ. The CDR3 extends over 13 amino acids. CDR3: CASVAGGTDTQYS. Written as DNA, the CDR3 is TGCGCCAGTGTAGCGGGGGGCACAGATACGCAGTATTCT.

The CDR3 DNA reads TGTGCCAGCAGCGTAAAACAGGAGGGCGGAAACACCATATATTTT. Its protein is CASSVKQEGGNTIYF. The V gene is TRBV7-9, the J gene TRBJ1-3; a weak D match, TRBD1 (5 bases). This CDR3 region has 15 residues. Trimming cost V 5 bases and J 4 bases, with 15 bases left between them. CDR1 SEHNR and CDR2 FQNEAQ come from the germline V gene (reference sequence). Based on the CDR3 plus reference TRBV7-9 and TRBJ1-3, the full variable domain is DTGVSQNPRHKITKRGQNVTFRCDPISEHNRLYWYRQTLGQGPEFLTYFQNEAQLEKSRLLSDRFSAERPKGSFSTLEIQRTEQGDSAMYLCASSVKQEGGNTIYFGEGSWLTVV.

The rearrangement links TRBV6-2 or TRBV6-3 to TRBJ1-3; no firm D call. Germline V gene sequence: CDR1 MNHEY, CDR2 SVGEGT. Deletions cut 6 bases from V and 4 bases from J, with 10 bases between. CDR3 length: 13 amino acids. The CDR3 region is CASRLRRGNTIYF. The DNA of the CDR3 is TGTGCCAGCAGATTACGGAGGGGAAACACCATATATTTT.

The gene calls are TRBV12-3 or TRBV12-4 and TRBJ1-1, with D possibly being TRBD1 (6 bases). Trimming cost V 2 bases and J 0 bases, with 10 bases left between them. This CDR3 is built from 15 residues. The CDR3 loop reads CASSLRPGVNTEAFF. The DNA for the CDR3 is TGTGCCAGCAGTTTACGTCCAGGGGTGAACACTGAAGCTTTCTTT.

Only a few counts were recorded for this clonotype. The rearrangement joins TRBV9 to TRBJ2-1, with a weak D call TRBD2 (6 bases). V lost 0 bases to trimming and J lost 0 bases, with 10 bases between them. Germline CDR1 SGDLS, CDR2 YYNGEE. CDR3 length: 16 residues. In DNA, the CDR3 is TGTGCCAGCAGCGTAGTTGGAGGGAGCTCCTACAATGAGCAGTTCTTC. Translated, it gives CASSVVGGSSYNEQFF.

This clonotype was seen at least ten times. The CDR3 nucleotides are TGCAGTGCCCAAATTCCTCAGGAAGACTATGGCTACACCTTC. The encoded protein is CSAQIPQEDYGYTF. The chain joins TRBV20-1 to TRBJ1-2, with D unclear. Trimming left V 6 bases short and J 3 bases short, with 17 bases between. Looked up from germline, CDR1 is DFQATT and CDR2 is SNEGSKA (reference sequence). This CDR3 has 14 residues.

This clonotype was found many times. The chain links TRBV19 to TRBJ1-5, with D perhaps matching TRBD1 (6 bases). CDR3 length: 13 amino acids. CDR1 is LNHDA, CDR2 SQIVND, per germline (reference sequence). V lost 0 bases and J lost 14, with 14 bases in between. CDR3 region: CASSIDRGGEEHF. Here the CDR3 DNA reads TGTGCCAGTAGTATAGACCGAGGGGGGGAAGAGCATTTT. The variable domain in full, with the rest retrieved from reference TRBV19 and TRBJ1-5, is DGGITQSPKYLFRKEGQNVTLSCEQNLNHDAMYWYRQDPGQGLRLIYYSQIVNDFQKGDIAEGYSVSREKKESFPLTVTSAQKNPTAFYLCASSIDRGGEEHFGDGTRLSIL.

V gene TRBV29-1 combines with J gene TRBJ1-4, with D perhaps matching TRBD1 (6 bases). Germline V lookup: CDR1 SQVTM, CDR2 ANQGSEA. The V end lost 5 bases, the J end lost 3 bases, and 13 bases lay between the germline ends. The CDR3 spans 14 residues. CDR3 in DNA: TGCAGCGTTTCCAGGGGAAGACCTAATGAAAAACTGTTTTTT. It encodes CSVSRGRPNEKLFF.

In this sample, this clonotype turned up many times. This sequence joins TRBV7-9 and TRBJ1-2, with TRBD1 matching over 8 bases. J gave up 9 bases and V 1 base, and 7 bases lay outside the gene matches. CDR1 is SEHNR and CDR2 is FQNEAQ in the germline V gene (reference sequence). CDR3 length: 14 amino acids. CDR3 bases: TGTGCCAGCAGCTTAGGCCAGACAGGGGCCCGCTACACCTTC. It specifies CASSLGQTGARYTF.

The sample holds many counts of this clonotype. The chain has TRBV11-2 and TRBJ1-5; D is uncertain. The V end lost 5 bases, the J end lost 9 bases, and 11 bases lay between the germline ends. CDR3 length equals 12 residues. Germline V lookup: CDR1 SGHAT, CDR2 FQNNGV. The CDR3, as DNA: TGTGCCAGCAGCGCTGAGGGTGGGCCCCAGCATTTT. Translation: CASSAEGGPQHF. The full variable domain, rest sourced from reference TRBV11-2 and TRBJ1-5, is EAGVAQSPRYKIIEKRQSVAFWCNPISGHATLYWYQQILGQGPKLLIQFQNNGVVDDSQLPKDRFSAERLKGVDSTLKIQPAKLEDSAVYLCASSAEGGPQHFGDGTRLSIL.

This clonotype was recorded at least ten times. J is TRBJ1-5 and V is TRBV2; the match to TRBD1 covers 7 bases. The junction had 0 bases not matched to a gene; V was cut back by 4 bases and J by 0 bases. The germline gives CDR1 SNHLY, CDR2 FYNNEI. The CDR3 covers 14 residues. The CDR3 here is CASSGDSSNQPQHF. The CDR3 DNA reads as TGTGCCAGCAGTGGGGACAGTAGCAATCAGCCCCAGCATTTT.

The CDR3 loop reads CASSVVAGGLQDTQYF. The CDR3 DNA follows: TGTGCCAGCAGCGTTGTAGCGGGGGGGCTTCAAGATACGCAGTATTTT. The chain links TRBV9 to TRBJ2-3, with 11 bases aligning to TRBD2. The germline V gene encodes CDR1 SGDLS and CDR2 YYNGEE. V gave up 2 bases and J gave up 5 bases; unmatched junction bases: 7. The CDR3 is 16 residues long.

This clonotype was seen a handful of times. Given a much more abundant clone one base away, this may be a read error. The J gene is TRBJ1-6, the V gene TRBV11-1; D gene uncertain. Per the germline V gene, CDR1 is SGHAT and CDR2 is FQDESV (reference sequence). The ends were cut back, 8 bases at V and 10 bases at J, with 24 bases in the middle. CDR3 size: 16 residues. CDR3 loop: CASGSAGAILWSPLHF. The CDR3 region has the DNA TGTGCCAGCGGCTCCGCGGGAGCGATCCTTTGGTCACCCCTCCACTTT. Full variable domain (remainder filled in from reference TRBV11-1 and TRBJ1-6): EAEVAQSPRYKITEKSQAVAFWCDPISGHATLYWYRQILGQGPELLVQFQDESVVDDSQLPKDRFSAERLKGVDSTLKIQPAELGDSAMYLCASGSAGAILWSPLHFGNGTRLTVT.

This clonotype was seen ten or more times. This sequence joins TRBV2 and TRBJ1-6, with D possibly matching TRBD1 (6 bases). V lost 6 bases, J lost 5 bases, and 11 bases lay in between. This CDR3 has 14 residues. Germline lookup yields CDR1 SNHLY and CDR2 FYNNEI. CDR3 protein: CASRSGTNNSPLHF. DNA for the CDR3: TGTGCCAGCAGGTCCGGGACAAATAATTCACCCCTCCACTTT. The entire variable domain, with the rest obtained from reference TRBV2 and TRBJ1-6, is as follows: EPEVTQTPSHQVTQMGQEVILRCVPISNHLYFYWYRQILGQKVEFLVSFYNNEISEKSEIFDDQFSVERPDGSNFTLKIRSTKLEDSAMYFCASRSGTNNSPLHFGNGTRLTVT.

The chain joins TRBV10-1 to TRBJ1-6; unclear D gene. V was shortened by 6 bases and J by 5 bases, with 17 bases between the two germline ends. This CDR3 region has 16 residues. The germline gives CDR1 WNHNN, CDR2 SYGVQD (reference sequence). Written as DNA, the CDR3 is TGCGCCAGCAGGGAGGGTGTCCTATCCGATAATTCACCCCTCCACTTT. It is translated as CASREGVLSDNSPLHF.

This clonotype was recorded many times. The chain couples TRBV6-1 to TRBJ1-5; D remains unclear. CDR3 size: 13 residues. CDR1 is MNHNS, CDR2 SASEGT, per germline. V was shortened by 3 bases and J by 3 bases, with 6 bases between the two germline ends. DNA for the CDR3: TGTGCCAGCAGTGACAGAAACAATCAGCCCCAGCATTTT. Its translation is CASSDRNNQPQHF.